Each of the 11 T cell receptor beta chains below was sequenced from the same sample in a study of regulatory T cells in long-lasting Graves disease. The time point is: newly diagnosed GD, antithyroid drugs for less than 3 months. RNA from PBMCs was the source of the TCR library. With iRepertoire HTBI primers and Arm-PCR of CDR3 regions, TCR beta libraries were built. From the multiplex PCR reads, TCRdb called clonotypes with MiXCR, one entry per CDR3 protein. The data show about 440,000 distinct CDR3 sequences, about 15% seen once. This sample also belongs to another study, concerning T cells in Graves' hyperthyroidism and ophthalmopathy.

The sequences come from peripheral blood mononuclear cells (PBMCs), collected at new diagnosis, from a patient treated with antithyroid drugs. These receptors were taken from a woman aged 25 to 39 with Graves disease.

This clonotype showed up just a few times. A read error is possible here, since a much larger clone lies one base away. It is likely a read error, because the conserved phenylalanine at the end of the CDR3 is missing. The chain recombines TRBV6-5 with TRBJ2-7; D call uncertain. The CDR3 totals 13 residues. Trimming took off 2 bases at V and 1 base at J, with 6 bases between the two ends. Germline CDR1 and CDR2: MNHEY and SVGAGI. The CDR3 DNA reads TGTGCCAGCAGTTACGCGCCTTCCTACGAGCAGTACTCC. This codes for CASSYAPSYEQYS.

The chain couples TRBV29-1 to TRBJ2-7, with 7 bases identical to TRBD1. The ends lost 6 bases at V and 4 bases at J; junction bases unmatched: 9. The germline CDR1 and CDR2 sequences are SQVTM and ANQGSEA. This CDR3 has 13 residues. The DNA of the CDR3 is TGCAGCGTAACAGGGGAGAGGGTTTACGAGCAGTACTTC. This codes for CSVTGERVYEQYF.

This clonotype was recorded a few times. In DNA, the CDR3 is TGTGCCACCAGCAGAGGCAGGGACTACTACGAGCAGTACTTC. It yields the protein CATSRGRDYYEQYF. The rearrangement uses TRBV15 and TRBJ2-7; 7 nucleotides align to TRBD2. This CDR3 has 14 residues. V lost 1 base, J lost 3 bases, and 3 bases stayed unmatched. Looked up from germline, CDR1 is LNHNV and CDR2 is YYDKDF (reference sequence).

The CDR3: CATSDLGQDRSNEQFF. In DNA form, the CDR3 reads TGTGCCACCAGTGATTTGGGACAGGACCGCTCCAATGAGCAGTTCTTC. The V gene is TRBV24-1, the J gene TRBJ2-1; 7 bases are a match to TRBD1. The V and J ends lost 0 bases and 6 bases, in that order; junction bases with no gene match: 7. Germline V lookup: CDR1 KGHDR, CDR2 SFDVKD. The CDR3 has 16 residues.

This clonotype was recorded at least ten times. Here the CDR3 reads CASSQAGGEKLFF. In DNA form, the CDR3 reads TGTGCCAGCAGCCAAGCCGGAGGTGAAAAACTGTTTTTT. The V gene is TRBV3-1, the J gene TRBJ1-4, with D uncertain. The germline V gene has CDR1 LGHDT and CDR2 YNNKEL (reference sequence). Trimming took off 1 base at V and 7 bases at J, with 7 bases between the two ends. The CDR3 has 13 amino acids.

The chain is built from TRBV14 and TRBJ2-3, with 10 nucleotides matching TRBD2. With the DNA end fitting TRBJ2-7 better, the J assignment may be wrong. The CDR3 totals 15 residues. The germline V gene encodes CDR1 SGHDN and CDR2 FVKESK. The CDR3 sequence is CASSREAGGGYEQYF. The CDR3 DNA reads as TGTGCCAGCAGCCGGGAAGCGGGAGGGGGCTACGAGCAGTACTTC.

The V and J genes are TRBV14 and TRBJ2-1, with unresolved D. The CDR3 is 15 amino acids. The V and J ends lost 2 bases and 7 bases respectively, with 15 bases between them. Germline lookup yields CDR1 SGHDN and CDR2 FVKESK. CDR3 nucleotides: TGTGCCAGCAGCCAACAAGTTGTAGGAGTTAATGAGCAGTTCTTC. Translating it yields CASSQQVVGVNEQFF.

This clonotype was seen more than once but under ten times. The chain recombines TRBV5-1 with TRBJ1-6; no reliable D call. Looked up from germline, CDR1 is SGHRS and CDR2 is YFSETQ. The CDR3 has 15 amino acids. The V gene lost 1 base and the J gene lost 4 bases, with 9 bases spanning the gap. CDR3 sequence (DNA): TGCGCCAGCAGCTTGACCGGAGAGTATAATTCACCCCTCCACTTT. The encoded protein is CASSLTGEYNSPLHF.

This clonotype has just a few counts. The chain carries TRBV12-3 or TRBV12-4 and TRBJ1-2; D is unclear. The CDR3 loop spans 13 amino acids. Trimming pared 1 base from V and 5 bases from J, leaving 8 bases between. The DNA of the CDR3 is TGTGCCAGCAGTTTAGACCCCAAATATGGCTACACCTTC. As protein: CASSLDPKYGYTF.

This CDR3 reads CATQNREGQETQYF. The DNA for the CDR3 is TGTGCCACGCAAAATCGTGAGGGCCAAGAGACCCAGTACTTC. The chain couples TRBV27 to TRBJ2-5; D is possibly TRBD2 (5 bases). V lost 10 bases and J 1 base, leaving 16 bases between the germline ends. Germline V gene sequence: CDR1 MNHEY, CDR2 SMNVEV (reference sequence). The CDR3 contains 14 residues.

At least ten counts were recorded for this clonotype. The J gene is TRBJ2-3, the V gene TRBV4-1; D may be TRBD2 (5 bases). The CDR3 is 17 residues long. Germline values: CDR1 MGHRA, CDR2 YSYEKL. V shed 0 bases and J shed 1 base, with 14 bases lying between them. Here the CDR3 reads CASSQERFSGRTDTQYF. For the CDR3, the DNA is TGCGCCAGCAGCCAAGAACGGTTCAGCGGACGCACAGATACGCAGTATTTT.